This T cell receptor (beta chain) was sequenced during a study of T cells in localized non-small cell lung cancer. Study-level results: Uninvolved adjacent lung, not tumor, had the highest T cell clonality.

Produced via immunoSEQ multiplex PCR; TCRdb's table is partial and in-frame only. The sample has about 52,000 clones; 80% are singletons. This clone was seen a single time. Its antigen remains unidentified. The germline V gene encodes CDR1 KGHSH and CDR2 LQKENI. CDR3 length: 16 residues. The germline V and J ends were trimmed by 0 bases and 1 base, with 9 bases remaining between them. The sample in question was PBMCs, obtained before any cancer treatment. The TCR comes from a woman aged 40-75 years with stage II lung adenocarcinoma. The chain carries TRBV18 and TRBJ2-2; D may be TRBD2 (6 bases). This CDR3 reads CASSPPTGVNTGELFF. The CDR3 coding sequence is TGTGCCAGCTCACCACCGACGGGGGTGAACACCGGGGAGCTGTTTTTT.